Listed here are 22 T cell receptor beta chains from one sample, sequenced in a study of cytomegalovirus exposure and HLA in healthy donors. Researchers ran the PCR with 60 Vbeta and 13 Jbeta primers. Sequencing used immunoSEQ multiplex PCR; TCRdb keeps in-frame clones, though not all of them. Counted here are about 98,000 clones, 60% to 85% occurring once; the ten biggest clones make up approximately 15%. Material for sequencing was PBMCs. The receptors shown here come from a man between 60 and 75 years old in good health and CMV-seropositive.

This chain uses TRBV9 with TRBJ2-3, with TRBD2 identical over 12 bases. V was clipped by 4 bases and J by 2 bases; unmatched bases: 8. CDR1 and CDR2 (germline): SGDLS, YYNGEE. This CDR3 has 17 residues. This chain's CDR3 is CASSFRLAGALTDTQYF. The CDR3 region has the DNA TGTGCCAGCAGCTTCCGACTAGCGGGGGCCCTCACAGATACGCAGTATTTT.

The CDR3 is CASSLEVTGYGYTF. In DNA form, the CDR3 reads TGTGCCAGCAGCCTAGAAGTGACAGGCTATGGCTACACCTTC. V and J are TRBV5-6 and TRBJ1-2, with D tentatively TRBD1 (6 bases). V gave up 4 bases and J gave up 4 bases, with 14 bases separating them. The CDR3 is 14 residues long. Per the germline V gene, CDR1 is SGHDT and CDR2 is YYEEEE.

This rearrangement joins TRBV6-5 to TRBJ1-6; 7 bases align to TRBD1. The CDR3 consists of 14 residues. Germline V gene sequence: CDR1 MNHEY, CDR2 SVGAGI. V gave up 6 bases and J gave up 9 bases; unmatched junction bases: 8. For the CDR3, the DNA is TGTGCCAGCAGCCCGGACAGGTCTTCTTCACCCCTCCACTTT. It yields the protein CASSPDRSSSPLHF.

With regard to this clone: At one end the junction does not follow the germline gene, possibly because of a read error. The CDR3 is CSSSPPGITYEQYF. CDR3 coding DNA: TGTTCCAGCAGCCCACCCGGGATTACCTACGAGCAGTACTTC. The chain uses TRBV7-9 and TRBJ2-7; TRBD2 is a possible D gene (5 bases). CDR3 length: 14 residues. Germline-derived CDR1 and CDR2 are SEHNR and FQNEAQ (reference sequence). The variable domain in full, with the rest retrieved from reference TRBV7-9 and TRBJ2-7, is DTGVSQNPRHKITKRGQNVTFRCDPISEHNRLYWYRQTLGQGPEFLTYFQNEAQLEKSRLLSDRFSAERPKGSFSTLEIQRTEQGDSAMYLCSSSPPGITYEQYFGPGTRLTVT.

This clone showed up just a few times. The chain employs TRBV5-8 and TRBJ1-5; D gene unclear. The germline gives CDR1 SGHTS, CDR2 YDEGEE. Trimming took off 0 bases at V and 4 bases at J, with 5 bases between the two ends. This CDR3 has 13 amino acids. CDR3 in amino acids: CASSLARNQPQHF. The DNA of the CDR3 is TGTGCCAGCAGCTTGGCGCGGAATCAGCCCCAGCATTTT.

The CDR3 sequence: CASSESIAGGRTDTQYF. The CDR3, as DNA: TGCGCCAGCAGTGAGTCAATAGCGGGGGGGCGCACAGATACGCAGTATTTT. This chain uses TRBV10-1 with TRBJ2-3; 11 nucleotides align to TRBD2. Germline V gene lookup returns CDR1 WNHNN and CDR2 SYGVQD (reference sequence). With 0 bases clipped from V and 1 base from J, the junction kept 3 bases outside the gene matches. This CDR3 is 17 amino acids long.

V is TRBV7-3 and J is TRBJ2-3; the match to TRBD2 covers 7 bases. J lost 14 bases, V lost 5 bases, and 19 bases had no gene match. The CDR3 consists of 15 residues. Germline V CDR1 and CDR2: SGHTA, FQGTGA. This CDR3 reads CASSATGTTSGRWYF. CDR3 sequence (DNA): TGTGCCAGCAGCGCTACCGGGACTACCTCGGGCCGGTGGTATTTT.

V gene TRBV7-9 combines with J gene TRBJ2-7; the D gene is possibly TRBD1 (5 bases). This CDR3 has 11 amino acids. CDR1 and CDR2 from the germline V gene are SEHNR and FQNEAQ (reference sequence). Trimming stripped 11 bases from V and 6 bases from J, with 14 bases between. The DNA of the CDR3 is TGTGCCGGCCAAGGGGTGGGCGAGCAGTACTTC. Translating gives CAGQGVGEQYF.

CDR3 nucleotide sequence: TGTGCCAGCAGCAAAGGACAGGGGTTGGTAGCCAAAAACATTCAGTACTTC. Translation: CASSKGQGLVAKNIQYF. This chain links TRBV21-1 with TRBJ2-4; no DNA check was done on the table's D call, TRBD1. TRBV21-1 is assigned pseudogene status. This CDR3 has 17 amino acids.

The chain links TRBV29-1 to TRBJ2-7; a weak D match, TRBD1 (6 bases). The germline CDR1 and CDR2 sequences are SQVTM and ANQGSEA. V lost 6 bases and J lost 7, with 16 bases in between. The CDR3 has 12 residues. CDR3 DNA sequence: TGCAGCGTGGACACAGGGAATGAGGAGCAGTACTTC. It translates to CSVDTGNEEQYF.

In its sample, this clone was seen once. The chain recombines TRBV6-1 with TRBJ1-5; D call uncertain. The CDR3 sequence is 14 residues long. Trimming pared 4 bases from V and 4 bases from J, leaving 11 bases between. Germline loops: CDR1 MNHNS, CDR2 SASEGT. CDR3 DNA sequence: TGTGCCAGCAGTGTGGCGGGAGCAAATCAGCCCCAGCATTTT. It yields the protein CASSVAGANQPQHF.

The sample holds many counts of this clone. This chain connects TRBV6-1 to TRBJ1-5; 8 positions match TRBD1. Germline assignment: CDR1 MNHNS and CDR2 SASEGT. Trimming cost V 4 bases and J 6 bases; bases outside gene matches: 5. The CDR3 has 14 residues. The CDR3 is CASSGTGFVQPQHF. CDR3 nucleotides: TGTGCCAGCAGTGGGACAGGGTTTGTTCAGCCCCAGCATTTT.

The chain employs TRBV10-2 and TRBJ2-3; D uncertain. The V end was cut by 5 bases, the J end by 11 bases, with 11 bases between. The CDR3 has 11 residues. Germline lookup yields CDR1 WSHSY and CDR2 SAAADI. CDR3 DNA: TGCGCCAGCAGTCATAGCTTAGGGCAGTATTTT. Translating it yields CASSHSLGQYF.

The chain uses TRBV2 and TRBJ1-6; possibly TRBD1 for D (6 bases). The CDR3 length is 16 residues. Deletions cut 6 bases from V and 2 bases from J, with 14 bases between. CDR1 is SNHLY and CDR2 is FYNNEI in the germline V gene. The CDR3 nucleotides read TGTGCCAGCAGAGGCCAACAGGGCGCCTATAATTCACCCCTCCACTTT. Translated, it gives CASRGQQGAYNSPLHF.

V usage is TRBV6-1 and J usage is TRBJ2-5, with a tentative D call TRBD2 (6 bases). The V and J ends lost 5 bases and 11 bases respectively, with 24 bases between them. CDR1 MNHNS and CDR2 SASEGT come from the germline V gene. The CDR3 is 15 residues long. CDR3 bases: TGTGCCAGCAGTAAACGGGACTTCATACTGGGGGAGCAGTACTTC. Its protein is CASSKRDFILGEQYF.

The CDR3 loop is CASSLSLAGTDTQYF. CDR3 coding DNA: TGTGCCAGCAGCTTAAGTCTAGCGGGGACGGATACGCAGTATTTT. This chain uses TRBV7-3 with TRBJ2-3, with TRBD2 matching over 9 bases. This CDR3 spans 15 amino acids. Trimming at V came to 1 base and at J to 6 bases, leaving 5 bases not matched to a gene. Looked up from germline, CDR1 is SGHTA and CDR2 is FQGTGA.

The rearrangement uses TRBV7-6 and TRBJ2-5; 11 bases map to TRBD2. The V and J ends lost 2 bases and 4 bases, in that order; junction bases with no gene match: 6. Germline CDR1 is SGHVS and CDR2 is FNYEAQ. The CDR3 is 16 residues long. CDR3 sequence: CASSLTSTSGAETQYF. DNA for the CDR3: TGTGCCAGCAGCTTAACCTCGACTAGCGGGGCAGAGACCCAGTACTTC.

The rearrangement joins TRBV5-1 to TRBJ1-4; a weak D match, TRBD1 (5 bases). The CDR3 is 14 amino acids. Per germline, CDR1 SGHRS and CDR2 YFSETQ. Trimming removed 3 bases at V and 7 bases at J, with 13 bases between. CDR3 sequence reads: CASSSGGKSEKLFF. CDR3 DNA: TGCGCCAGCAGCTCCGGGGGTAAATCTGAAAAACTGTTTTTT. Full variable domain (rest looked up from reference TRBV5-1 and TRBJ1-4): KAGVTQTPRYLIKTRGQQVTLSCSPISGHRSVSWYQQTPGQGLQFLFEYFSETQRNKGNFPGRFSGRQFSNSRSEMNVSTLELGDSALYLCASSSGGKSEKLFFGSGTQLSVL.

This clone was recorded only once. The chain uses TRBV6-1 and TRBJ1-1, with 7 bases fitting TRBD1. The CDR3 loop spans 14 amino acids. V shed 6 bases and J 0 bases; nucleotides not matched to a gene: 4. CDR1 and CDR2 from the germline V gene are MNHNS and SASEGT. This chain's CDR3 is CASRIQGVNTEAFF. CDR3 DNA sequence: TGTGCCAGCAGGATTCAGGGGGTGAACACTGAAGCTTTCTTT.

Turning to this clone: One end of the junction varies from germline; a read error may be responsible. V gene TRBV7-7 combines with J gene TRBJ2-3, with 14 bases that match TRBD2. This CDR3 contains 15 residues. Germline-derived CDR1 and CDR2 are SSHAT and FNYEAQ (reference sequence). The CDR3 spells CASSQGLAGADAQYF. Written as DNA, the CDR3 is TGTGCTAGCAGCCAGGGACTAGCGGGAGCAGATGCGCAGTATTTT.

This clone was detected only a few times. The CDR3 spells CASSFQRSSYEQYF. CDR3 coding DNA: TGTGCCAGCAGTTTTCAGAGGAGCTCCTACGAGCAGTACTTC. This sequence joins TRBV27 and TRBJ2-7; D unresolved. CDR1 is MNHEY and CDR2 is SMNVEV in the germline V gene (reference sequence). This CDR3 has 14 amino acids. With 3 bases removed from V and 0 bases from J, the gap between germline ends came to 9 bases.

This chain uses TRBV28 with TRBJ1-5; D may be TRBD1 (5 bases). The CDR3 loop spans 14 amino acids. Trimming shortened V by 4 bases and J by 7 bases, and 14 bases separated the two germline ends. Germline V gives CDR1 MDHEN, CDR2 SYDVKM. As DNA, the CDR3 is TGTGCCAGCAGTTCGGGGGGAGCTGAACAGCCCCAGCATTTT. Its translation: CASSSGGAEQPQHF.